This T cell receptor (beta chain) was identified during a study of OX40 agonist ivuxolimab in advanced cancers. Trimming stripped 3 bases from V and 0 bases from J, with 6 bases between. The CDR3 is made up of 15 amino acids. The V gene's germline CDR1 is MNHEY and CDR2 SMNVEV (reference sequence). Some clones are missing from TCRdb's copy, which holds only in-frame ones; the method was immunoSEQ multiplex PCR. The table includes tens of thousands of clones, approximately 86% detected once. The input for sequencing was CD4+ or CD8+ T cells sorted from blood, taken in a trial of the OX40 agonist ivuxolimab. The chain has TRBV27 and TRBJ1-6, with D uncertain. The origin of this receptor is an adult with an advanced solid tumor such as melanoma, head and neck, liver or kidney cancer. CDR3 protein: CASSLWSSYNSPLHF. The CDR3 DNA follows: TGTGCCAGCAGTTTGTGGAGCTCCTATAATTCACCCCTCCACTTT.